This paragraph reports one TCR beta chain. What it recognizes is unknown. Assay: immunoSEQ multiplex PCR; the TCRdb copy retains only in-frame clones and omits some. Of more than 55,000 clones in the sample, 70% to 90% are singletons; the top ten hold approximately 4%. No patient had autoimmune disease or received systemic immunosuppression. The data derive from a study of OX40 agonist ivuxolimab in advanced cancers. Looking at the study overall: Ivuxolimab was administered intravenously to patients at 0.01 to 10 mg/kg every 2 weeks. The eligibility criteria allowed prior anti-PD-1, anti-PD-L1 or anti-CTLA-4 therapy, and roughly 39% had some.

General study points: At doses 0.1 to 3.0 mg/kg, CD4+ and CD8+ clones expanded.

This CDR3 has 14 amino acids. Trimming took off 5 bases at V and 5 bases at J, with 15 bases between the two ends. Germline V gene sequence: CDR1 SGHNT, CDR2 YENEEA. This TCR came from an adult with an advanced solid tumor such as melanoma, head and neck, liver or kidney cancer. The V call is TRBV11-3, the J call TRBJ2-5; possibly TRBD2 for D (7 bases). The sample in question was CD4+ or CD8+ T cells sorted from blood, obtained in a trial of the OX40 agonist ivuxolimab. CDR3 protein: CASSTGGSGETQYF. In nucleotides, the CDR3 is TGTGCCAGCAGCACGGGGGGCTCGGGGGAGACCCAGTACTTC.